These 17 T cell receptor beta chains originate from one sample sequenced in a study of T cells in Graves' hyperthyroidism and ophthalmopathy. Authors of the study amplified TCR beta CDR3 regions from RNA transcripts. Initially, a first-round RT-PCR of the TCR CDR3 employed the HTBI primer set. From the multiplex PCR reads, TCRdb called clonotypes with MiXCR, one entry per CDR3 protein. Among 490,000 or so distinct CDR3 sequences, 20% were seen once, and the ten largest hold over 45%. The sample consisted of blood. The source is a man aged 35 to 55 with Graves' ophthalmopathy.

The chain has TRBV29-1 and TRBJ1-1; D might be TRBD1 (5 bases). V lost 4 bases, J lost 1 base, and 10 bases lay in between. CDR1 and CDR2 from the germline V gene are SQVTM and ANQGSEA. The CDR3 runs 13 residues. The CDR3 is CSVAGGRNTEAFF. Written as DNA, the CDR3 is TGCAGCGTTGCTGGGGGGAGGAACACTGAAGCTTTCTTT.

V and J are TRBV11-2 and TRBJ2-7; 12 nucleotides line up with TRBD2. Germline CDR1 SGHAT, CDR2 FQNNGV. The CDR3 sequence is 21 residues long. Unmatched junction bases numbered 25, after V lost 8 bases and J lost 2 bases. The CDR3 loop is CASGYPPTGTSGRKVPYEQYF. The DNA of the CDR3 is TGTGCCAGCGGATACCCCCCTACCGGGACTAGCGGGCGTAAAGTCCCCTACGAGCAGTACTTC.

The table lists this clonotype with a few counts. The chain carries TRBV24-1 and TRBJ2-7; 12 nucleotides line up with TRBD2. In germline, CDR1 is KGHDR, CDR2 SFDVKD. The CDR3 has 16 amino acids. V was pared by 3 bases and J by 2 bases, with 4 bases of the junction left unmatched. The CDR3 region has the DNA TGTGCCACCAGTGATCCGACTAGCGGGGGACCCTACGAGCAGTACTTC. Translation gives CATSDPTSGGPYEQYF.

In its sample, this clonotype was seen a few times. The chain uses TRBV5-8 and TRBJ2-5; 12 bases map to TRBD2. Germline V gene data show CDR1 as SGHTS and CDR2 as YDEGEE. There are 17 residues in the CDR3. V shed 5 bases and J 5 bases; nucleotides not matched to a gene: 13. The CDR3, as DNA: TGTGCCAGCAGACCGACTAGCGGGGGACCTTCGGGGGAGACCCAGTACTTC. This translates into CASRPTSGGPSGETQYF.

This clonotype was seen a handful of times. The V gene is TRBV6-5, the J gene TRBJ2-1, with 7 bases fitting TRBD2. The CDR3 has 13 amino acids. The V and J ends lost 0 bases and 14 bases, in that order; junction bases with no gene match: 7. The germline V gene encodes CDR1 MNHEY and CDR2 SVGAGI. The CDR3 loop is CASSYSPLAAEFF. The CDR3 coding sequence is TGTGCCAGCAGTTACTCTCCTCTAGCGGCAGAGTTCTTC.

This clonotype was seen a few times. This sequence joins TRBV9 and TRBJ2-1, with 8 positions matching TRBD2. After removal of 0 bases from V and 2 bases from J, the junction contained 1 base not matched to a gene. CDR3 size: 15 residues. CDR1 is SGDLS, CDR2 YYNGEE, per germline. The CDR3 region is CASSVGSGTYNEQFF. The DNA for the CDR3 is TGTGCCAGCAGCGTAGGTAGCGGGACCTACAATGAGCAGTTCTTC.

This clonotype was observed at least ten times. The chain employs TRBV12-3 or TRBV12-4 and TRBJ2-1; TRBD2 agrees at 16 bases. Germline trimming cut 4 bases from V and 6 bases from J; bases unmatched to any gene: 3. This CDR3 has 16 amino acids. DNA for the CDR3: TGTGCCAGCAGTTGGGGGACTAGCGGGAGGGCCAATGAGCAGTTCTTC. It is translated as CASSWGTSGRANEQFF.

The sample holds a few counts of this clonotype. The chain joins TRBV27 to TRBJ2-2; the D gene is possibly TRBD1 (6 bases). Between the trimmed V and J ends, which lost 8 bases and 5 bases, there was a span of 18 bases. This CDR3 spans 15 amino acids. Germline values: CDR1 MNHEY, CDR2 SMNVEV (reference sequence). CDR3 region: CASLGALDPTGELFF. CDR3 bases: TGTGCCAGCCTGGGGGCCCTGGACCCTACCGGGGAGCTGTTTTTT.

The table lists this clonotype with a few counts. The chain joins TRBV15 to TRBJ1-2; no firm D call. The CDR3 has 14 residues. Germline V gene data show CDR1 as LNHNV and CDR2 as YYDKDF (reference sequence). Trimming pared 5 bases from V and 7 bases from J, leaving 17 bases between. CDR3 nucleotides: TGTGCCACCAGCGGCCGCGACCCGCTGTTTGGCTACACCTTC. Protein sequence: CATSGRDPLFGYTF.

The chain uses TRBV3-1 and TRBJ1-2; no definite D call. V dropped 6 bases and J dropped 5 bases, with 13 bases sitting between them. Germline loops: CDR1 LGHDT, CDR2 YNNKEL (reference sequence). There are 13 residues in the CDR3. CDR3: CASRSREPYGYTF. Written as DNA, the CDR3 is TGTGCCAGCAGATCCCGGGAGCCGTATGGCTACACCTTC.

This chain connects TRBV28 to TRBJ1-5; 7 positions match TRBD1. Germline CDR1 is MDHEN and CDR2 is SYDVKM. Trimming removed 5 bases from V and 1 base from J; junction bases left unmatched: 11. The CDR3 totals 17 residues. CDR3 nucleotides: TGTGCCAGCAGTGCCCACAGGGGAAGGAAGAGCAATCAGCCCCAGCATTTT. It yields the protein CASSAHRGRKSNQPQHF.

This clonotype was picked up many times. CDR3 loop: CASSSWTADQPQHF. CDR3 DNA sequence: TGTGCCAGCAGCTCCTGGACAGCCGATCAGCCCCAGCATTTT. The genes are TRBV5-6 and TRBJ1-5, with D possibly TRBD1 on 6 matching bases. Deletions cut 3 bases from V and 5 bases from J, with 12 bases between. Germline CDR1 reads SGHDT; CDR2 reads YYEEEE. This CDR3 spans 14 amino acids.

The CDR3 loop reads CSASRVNTEAFF. DNA for the CDR3: TGCAGTGCTAGTAGGGTGAACACTGAAGCTTTCTTT. The rearrangement joins TRBV20-1 to TRBJ1-1; D gene ambiguous. Germline lookup yields CDR1 DFQATT and CDR2 SNEGSKA (reference sequence). This CDR3 is 12 amino acids long. V shed 3 bases and J shed 0 bases, with 5 bases lying between them.

The chain joins TRBV5-5 to TRBJ2-6; D is unclear. V was shortened by 5 bases and J by 0 bases, with 9 bases between the two germline ends. The length of the CDR3 is 15 residues. Germline CDR1 and CDR2: SGHKS and YYEKEE (reference sequence). The CDR3 nucleotides read TGTGCCAGCAGTCGAGTTCCCTCTGGGGCCAACGTCCTGACTTTC. Its translation: CASSRVPSGANVLTF.

This clonotype was recorded many times. The V call is TRBV4-3, the J call TRBJ2-3; the match to TRBD2 covers 8 bases. The V gene's germline CDR1 is LGHNA and CDR2 YSLEER. The V and J ends lost 3 bases and 0 bases, in that order; junction bases with no gene match: 5. The CDR3 is 16 residues long. CDR3 loop: CASSHGLASSTDTQYF. DNA for the CDR3: TGCGCCAGCAGCCACGGACTAGCCTCTAGCACAGATACGCAGTATTTT.

CDR3 in amino acids: CASSPAAGGDSNQPQHF. DNA for the CDR3: TGTGCCAGCTCACCTGCCGCGGGGGGCGACAGCAATCAGCCCCAGCATTTT. The rearrangement uses TRBV18 and TRBJ1-5, with a tentative D call TRBD1 (6 bases). The length of the CDR3 is 17 residues. Germline CDR1 is KGHSH and CDR2 is LQKENI. The ends were cut back, 3 bases at V and 1 base at J, with 16 bases in the middle.

This clonotype was seen a few times. The gene calls are TRBV5-1 and TRBJ2-7, with 7 positions matching TRBD1. This CDR3 spans 15 amino acids. Germline CDR1 is SGHRS and CDR2 is YFSETQ. V lost 0 bases, J lost 5 bases, and 8 bases stayed unmatched. In nucleotides, the CDR3 is TGCGCCAGCAGCTTGGGGGGGTCCGGGACAGACGAGCAGTACTTC. Protein sequence: CASSLGGSGTDEQYF.